Following are 28 T cell receptor beta chains from one sample sequenced in a study of blood T cell repertoires in COVID-19. Sequenced by immunoSEQ multiplex PCR; TCRdb stores in-frame clones only, minus some. The data show hundreds of thousands of clones, around four fifths seen once. The sample taken for sequencing was peripheral blood. These receptors all stem from a woman in her sixties with active or convalescent COVID-19.

This clone was counted once. The V gene is TRBV9, the J gene TRBJ2-3; no firm D call. CDR1 is SGDLS and CDR2 is YYNGEE in the germline V gene. The germline V and J ends were trimmed by 4 bases and 2 bases, with 11 bases remaining between them. This CDR3 contains 14 residues. The DNA for the CDR3 is TGTGCCAGCAGCTCATCGACTTCCACAGATACGCAGTATTTT. It encodes CASSSSTSTDTQYF.

The chain recombines TRBV29-1 with TRBJ1-2; D gene unclear. CDR1 is SQVTM, CDR2 ANQGSEA, per germline. The CDR3 spans 11 residues. The V end was cut by 3 bases, the J end by 4 bases, with 6 bases between. The CDR3 region has the DNA TGCAGCGTTGACGTCTTCTATGGCTACACCTTC. Translating gives CSVDVFYGYTF.

The count of this clone is one. The chain links TRBV7-2 to TRBJ1-3; no clear D. V lost 5 bases, J lost 0 bases, and 17 bases lay in between. The CDR3 contains 17 residues. Germline CDR1 is SGHTA and CDR2 is FQGNSA. The CDR3, as DNA: TGTGCCAGCAGCCCGACTAAGACACTCGTCTCTGGAAACACCATATATTTT. Translated, it gives CASSPTKTLVSGNTIYF.

This chain's CDR3 is CSASAKAFF. The CDR3, as DNA: TGCAGTGCTAGTGCCAAAGCTTTCTTT. The chain uses TRBV20-1 and TRBJ1-1, with D uncertain. The V end was cut by 3 bases, the J end by 9 bases, with 5 bases between. The CDR3 runs to 9 residues. The germline gives CDR1 DFQATT, CDR2 SNEGSKA (reference sequence).

The CDR3 DNA reads TGTGCTAGTGGTTTGGCCCGGACAGGGGTGAACACCGGGGAGCTGTTTTTT. Protein sequence: CASGLARTGVNTGELFF. The V call is TRBV12-5, the J call TRBJ2-2, with 9 bases matching TRBD1. Germline CDR1 LGHNT, CDR2 FRNRAP. This CDR3 comprises 17 residues. Unmatched junction bases numbered 4, after V lost 1 base and J lost 1 base.

The chain uses TRBV6-5 and TRBJ1-2, with D possibly being TRBD1 (6 bases). Trimming stripped 7 bases from V and 0 bases from J, with 15 bases between. Per the germline V gene, CDR1 is MNHEY and CDR2 is SVGAGI. The CDR3 length is 15 residues. The CDR3 nucleotides read TGTGCCAGCAAAACGGGACATAACCCTAACTATGGCTACACCTTC. Its translation: CASKTGHNPNYGYTF.

The chain employs TRBV18 and TRBJ2-5; 9 nucleotides align to TRBD2. CDR3 length: 15 amino acids. Germline values: CDR1 KGHSH, CDR2 LQKENI. V shed 5 bases, J shed 1 base, and the junction held 5 bases outside the gene matches. CDR3 nucleotides: TGTGCCAGCTCAGAACTAGCGGGCTCCCAAGAGACCCAGTACTTC. It translates to CASSELAGSQETQYF.

The chain has TRBV3-1 (or the pseudogene TRBV3-2) and TRBJ1-3, with D hard to call. The CDR3 runs to 15 residues. The germline V and J ends were trimmed by 1 base and 2 bases, with 9 bases remaining between them. Germline CDR1 and CDR2: LGHDT and YNNKEL (reference sequence). The CDR3 here is CASSQVAGTGNTIYF. In DNA form, the CDR3 reads TGTGCCAGCAGCCAAGTTGCAGGAACTGGAAACACCATATATTTT.

V is TRBV3-1 (or the pseudogene TRBV3-2) and J is TRBJ1-5; D might be TRBD1 (5 bases). The V end was cut by 0 bases, the J end by 2 bases, with 8 bases between. Germline CDR1 is LGHDT and CDR2 is YNNKEL (reference sequence). This CDR3 contains 15 residues. For the CDR3, the DNA is TGTGCCAGCAGCCAAGATAGGGACTGCAATCAGCCCCAGCATTTT. It codes for CASSQDRDCNQPQHF.

The V call is TRBV6-6, the J call TRBJ2-1; TRBD1 matches at 10 bases. CDR1 and CDR2 (germline): MNHNY, SVGAGI (reference sequence). V gave up 5 bases and J gave up 8 bases; unmatched junction bases: 9. CDR3 size: 15 residues. The CDR3 loop reads CASSKQGQGLDEQFF. For the CDR3, the DNA is TGTGCCAGCAGTAAACAGGGACAGGGGTTAGATGAGCAGTTCTTC.

The chain links TRBV14 to TRBJ2-2; the D is unclear. Trimming cost V 1 base and J 7 bases, with 13 bases left between them. Germline CDR1 SGHDN, CDR2 FVKESK. This CDR3 is built from 15 residues. The CDR3, as DNA: TGTGCCAGCAGCCAAGCCCCCCCCGGTAGCGGGGAGCTGTTTTTT. Its protein is CASSQAPPGSGELFF.

V is TRBV21-1 and J is TRBJ2-7; TRBD1, the table's D call, lacks a check against the DNA. TRBV21-1 is a pseudogene segment. This CDR3 region has 14 residues. CDR3 residues: CASSKGQSSYEQYF. CDR3 DNA: TGTGCCAGCAGCAAAGGACAAAGCTCCTACGAGCAGTACTTC.

The chain employs TRBV3-1 (or the pseudogene TRBV3-2) and TRBJ2-2; perhaps TRBD2 as D (5 bases). V was cut by 3 bases and J by 0 bases, with 14 bases left in between. The CDR3 is 17 residues long. Germline CDR1 LGHDT, CDR2 YNNKEL (reference sequence). CDR3 sequence (DNA): TGTGCCAGCAGCCATATTGAACTGAGGGCGAACACCGGGGAGCTGTTTTTT. Translation: CASSHIELRANTGELFF.

The chain is built from TRBV4-2 and TRBJ1-1; 7 nucleotides line up with TRBD1. The junction had 4 bases not matched to a gene; V was cut back by 0 bases and J by 3 bases. The CDR3 covers 15 residues. Germline assignment: CDR1 LGHNA and CDR2 YNFKEQ. The CDR3 here is CASSQEDRRYTEAFF. As DNA, the CDR3 is TGTGCCAGCAGCCAAGAGGACAGGAGGTACACTGAAGCTTTCTTT.

This rearrangement joins TRBV10-2 to TRBJ2-1; D gene ambiguous. Trimming cost V 0 bases and J 1 base, with 13 bases left between them. The CDR3 contains 17 residues. Germline values: CDR1 WSHSY, CDR2 SAAADI. CDR3 region: CASSESRMSTSYNEQFF. In DNA form, the CDR3 reads TGCGCCAGCAGTGAGTCGAGGATGTCTACTTCCTACAATGAGCAGTTCTTC.

The chain combines TRBV13 with TRBJ1-5; 7 bases align to TRBD1. Germline assignment: CDR1 PRHDT and CDR2 FYEKMQ (reference sequence). The V gene end was trimmed by 5 bases and the J gene end by 9 bases; junction bases not matched to a gene: 13. The CDR3 has 15 residues. CDR3 coding DNA: TGTGCCAGCAGCCTCACTACAGGGGCGGATTCGCCCCAGCATTTT. It translates to CASSLTTGADSPQHF.

The chain combines TRBV18 with TRBJ1-1; TRBD1 might be the D (5 bases). The V gene's germline CDR1 is KGHSH and CDR2 LQKENI. V lost 1 base, J lost 1 base, and 7 bases lay in between. The CDR3 extends over 14 amino acids. DNA of the CDR3: TGTGCCAGCTCACCACGCAGGGCGAACACTGAAGCTTTCTTT. This codes for CASSPRRANTEAFF. Using reference TRBV18 and TRBJ1-1 for the parts outside the CDR3, the full variable domain is NAGVMQNPRHLVRRRGQEARLRCSPMKGHSHVYWYRQLPEEGLKFMVYLQKENIIDESGMPKERFSAEFPKEGPSILRIQQVVRGDSAAYFCASSPRRANTEAFFGQGTRLTVV.

The chain carries TRBV29-1 and TRBJ2-1, with 8 bases lining up with TRBD2. J was trimmed by 14 bases and V by 1 base; bases with no gene match: 7. Germline loops: CDR1 SQVTM, CDR2 ANQGSEA. The CDR3 extends over 12 amino acids. The CDR3 spells CSVEGLAGGKFF. Here the CDR3 DNA reads TGCAGCGTTGAAGGGCTAGCGGGCGGGAAGTTCTTC.

This chain joins TRBV7-2 and TRBJ2-2; D gene uncertain. V lost 2 bases to trimming and J lost 8 bases, with 12 bases between them. The CDR3 has 14 amino acids. Germline values: CDR1 SGHTA, CDR2 FQGNSA. CDR3 loop: CASSLRALDGELFF. Written as DNA, the CDR3 is TGTGCCAGCAGCTTAAGAGCGTTGGATGGGGAGCTGTTTTTT.

This rearrangement joins TRBV6-5 to TRBJ1-6; a possible D gene is TRBD1 (6 bases). The CDR3 totals 14 residues. The V and J ends lost 6 bases and 4 bases respectively, with 10 bases between them. Germline assignment: CDR1 MNHEY and CDR2 SVGAGI. CDR3 in DNA: TGTGCCAGCAGGCTTGGACAGTATAATTCACCCCTCCACTTT. Protein product: CASRLGQYNSPLHF.

The rearrangement uses TRBV18 and TRBJ1-5, with a possible D match to TRBD1 (6 bases). The germline gives CDR1 KGHSH, CDR2 LQKENI. The V end lost 2 bases, the J end lost 1 base, and 9 bases lay between the germline ends. The CDR3 runs to 15 residues. The CDR3 sequence: CASSPADRSNQPQHF. CDR3 coding DNA: TGTGCCAGCTCACCAGCGGACAGAAGCAATCAGCCCCAGCATTTT.

The chain couples TRBV10-3 to TRBJ2-2; 8 bases fit TRBD1. This CDR3 contains 15 residues. From germline, CDR1 is ENHRY and CDR2 SYGVKD. Losses at the gene ends were 10 bases for V and 2 bases for J; bases not matched to a gene: 9. CDR3 loop: CATFGGQVNTGELFF. CDR3 in DNA: TGTGCCACCTTCGGGGGACAGGTTAACACCGGGGAGCTGTTTTTT.

This chain joins TRBV7-9 and TRBJ2-3, with 9 bases fitting TRBD2. With 4 bases clipped from V and 4 bases from J, the junction kept 6 bases outside the gene matches. The CDR3 loop spans 15 amino acids. CDR1 and CDR2 from the germline V gene are SEHNR and FQNEAQ (reference sequence). As DNA, the CDR3 is TGTGCCAGCAGCTGGGGCGGGGGGGCCCCAGATACGCAGTATTTT. Translating gives CASSWGGGAPDTQYF.

The gene calls are TRBV11-2 and TRBJ2-2, with 7 positions matching TRBD2. The germline gives CDR1 SGHAT, CDR2 FQNNGV. J gave up 0 bases and V 6 bases, and 1 base lay outside the gene matches. The CDR3 has 14 amino acids. The CDR3 sequence is CASRGTTNTGELFF. CDR3 DNA sequence: TGTGCCAGCAGGGGGACTACGAACACCGGGGAGCTGTTTTTT. The full variable domain, in which reference TRBV11-2 and TRBJ2-2 provide the parts outside the CDR3, is EAGVAQSPRYKIIEKRQSVAFWCNPISGHATLYWYQQILGQGPKLLIQFQNNGVVDDSQLPKDRFSAERLKGVDSTLKIQPAKLEDSAVYLCASRGTTNTGELFFGEGSRLTVL.

Only a few counts were recorded for this clone. The rearrangement uses TRBV13 and TRBJ1-2; D may be TRBD1 (5 bases). The CDR3 is 14 amino acids. V was clipped by 1 base and J by 2 bases, with 8 bases between them. The germline V gene encodes CDR1 PRHDT and CDR2 FYEKMQ (reference sequence). CDR3 residues: CASSLARANYGYTF. In DNA form, the CDR3 reads TGTGCCAGCAGCTTAGCCAGGGCAAACTATGGCTACACCTTC.

The chain joins TRBV19 to TRBJ1-1, with 10 bases that match TRBD1. CDR1 and CDR2 (germline): LNHDA, SQIVND (reference sequence). V lost 4 bases and J lost 6; bases outside the gene matches: 8. This CDR3 contains 15 residues. The DNA for the CDR3 is TGTGCCAGTAGTACCGGGACAGGGGTTGCCCCTGAAGCTTTCTTT. Protein product: CASSTGTGVAPEAFF.

This clone was picked up a small number of times. V gene TRBV7-9 combines with J gene TRBJ1-2; D gene uncertain. CDR3 length: 16 residues. V was clipped by 4 bases and J by 8 bases, with 23 bases between them. Germline CDR1 and CDR2: SEHNR and FQNEAQ (reference sequence). The chain's CDR3 is CASSSSGKILGTGYTF. The CDR3 bases are TGTGCCAGCAGCTCTTCCGGGAAAATCCTCGGAACGGGCTACACCTTC.

The V call is TRBV3-1 (or the pseudogene TRBV3-2), the J call TRBJ1-4; possibly TRBD1 for D (6 bases). Deletions cut 4 bases from V and 7 bases from J, with 13 bases between. Germline V lookup: CDR1 LGHDT, CDR2 YNNKEL (reference sequence). The CDR3 extends over 14 amino acids. DNA of the CDR3: TGTGCCAGCAGCCCCAGGGTACAGGGTGAAAAACTGTTTTTT. This codes for CASSPRVQGEKLFF.